This T cell receptor beta chain was sequenced during a study of shared clonotypes between healthy human individuals. The germline CDR1 and CDR2 sequences are KGHSY and FQNENV. The CDR3 consists of 15 residues. V lost 4 bases, J lost 2 bases, and 14 bases lay in between. To note about this clone: The antigen is not known.

Naive CD8 isolation took CD45RO-negative cells positively selected for CCR7 and excluded terminally differentiated effector memory CD45RA+ cells. Study-level findings and limits: In a handful of donors, about 5% of naive CD4 clonotypes appeared in common. What naive subsets generally showed was a larger estimated richness than memory subsets showed. Rarefaction demonstrated incomplete sorted-subset sequencing despite large depth. Sequencing depth was predicted to influence how clonotypes are shared among donors.

Only in-frame clones appear in the TCRdb table, and some are missing; sequencing was by immunoSEQ multiplex PCR. The sample consists of around 1.9 million clones, approximately 92% of them appearing once. The sequencing sample was made of naive CD8+ T cells from PBMCs. This sequence was found in a man in his late teens or twenties in good health. Some clones in this sample may be carry-over from other donors' samples. The chain is built from TRBV16 and TRBJ1-1; a possible D gene is TRBD1 (6 bases). CDR3 sequence reads: CASSPTGTLNTEAFF. CDR3 DNA sequence: TGTGCCAGCAGCCCCACCGGGACACTAAACACTGAAGCTTTCTTT.